This TCR beta chain was obtained from a study of T cells in localized non-small cell lung cancer. Points from the study as a whole: Compared with tumor, uninvolved adjacent lung displayed greater T cell clonality, ranking highest overall.

Comment on this clone: As yet, its antigen is unknown.

Some clones are missing from TCRdb's copy, which holds only in-frame ones; the method was immunoSEQ multiplex PCR. The sample lists almost 40,000 clones; about 76% were seen once. The CDR3 extends over 13 amino acids. V was pared by 10 bases and J by 10 bases, with 9 bases of the junction left unmatched. Per germline, CDR1 LNHDA and CDR2 SQIVND (reference sequence). This TCR was recovered from a woman aged 35-75 years with stage II squamous cell lung carcinoma. V usage is TRBV19 and J usage is TRBJ1-4; 10 bases align to TRBD1. The sample in question was PBMCs, obtained before any cancer treatment. The CDR3 spells CATATGGSGKLFF. For the CDR3, the DNA is TGTGCCACAGCGACAGGGGGCTCCGGAAAACTGTTTTTT. The variable domain in full, completed from reference TRBV19 and TRBJ1-4, reads DGGITQSPKYLFRKEGQNVTLSCEQNLNHDAMYWYRQDPGQGLRLIYYSQIVNDFQKGDIAEGYSVSREKKESFPLTVTSAQKNPTAFYLCATATGGSGKLFFGSGTQLSVL.